A selection of T cell receptor beta chains follows, all from one sample in a study of CD8+CD57+ T cells in acquired aplastic anemia. TCRdb reanalysed the reads using MiXCR and keeps one entry per CDR3 protein. This table has 55,000 to 80,000 distinct CDR3 sequences, almost 55% appearing once. The sample comprised sorted CD4+, CD8+, or CD8+CD57+ T cells (not recorded which) from PBMCs. These receptors all stem from a human donor in good health, serving as a control. The CDR3 runs from the conserved cysteine through the conserved F or W. Fields, in order: J gene, V gene, D gene, clone size, CDR3 protein, CDR3 DNA. A D gene is named only where the DNA matches it firmly. Not every row has a clone size; where given, it reads once, few, many or a size class.

TRBJ2-3 | TRBV29-1 | TRBD2 | once | CSAALAGPSDTQYF | TGCAGCGCCGCCTTAGCGGGGCCCTCAGATACGCAGTATTTT
TRBJ1-5 | TRBV19 | TRBD1 | . | CASSIRTGGNQPQHF | TGTGCCAGTAGTATAAGGACAGGCGGCAATCAGCCCCAGCATTTT
TRBJ1-1 | TRBV29-1 | TRBD1 | . | CSGDRGNEAFF | TGCAGCGGAGACAGGGGCAATGAAGCTTTCTTT
TRBJ1-4 | TRBV9 | . | . | CASSVGDGGPEKLFF | TGTGCCAGCAGCGTAGGGGATGGAGGGCCGGAAAAACTGTTTTTT
TRBJ2-1 | TRBV19 | TRBD2 | . | CASSNGPRGSGYNEQFF | TGTGCCAGTAGTAACGGCCCCCGCGGGAGTGGATACAATGAGCAGTTCTTC
TRBJ2-7 | TRBV27 | . | many | CASSYRDTTYEQYF | TGTGCCAGCAGTTACCGGGACACAACCTACGAGCAGTACTTC
TRBJ2-1 | TRBV11-1 | TRBD2 | . | CASSGLAGGNEQFF | TGTGCCAGCAGCGGACTAGCGGGGGGGAATGAGCAGTTCTTC
TRBJ2-1 | TRBV7-7 | TRBD1 | . | CASSIDRDSSYNEQFF | TGTGCCAGCAGCATCGACAGGGATAGCTCCTACAATGAGCAGTTCTTC
TRBJ2-7 | TRBV7-2 | TRBD2 | many | CASTSPGTSVSYEQYF | TGTGCCAGCACCTCACCCGGGACTAGCGTTTCCTACGAGCAGTACTTC
TRBJ1-1 | TRBV15 | . | medium-sized | CATSRNIDTEAFF | TGTGCCACCAGCCGTAATATAGACACTGAAGCTTTCTTT
TRBJ1-6 | TRBV9 | . | many | CASSVEGSYNSPLHF | TGTGCCAGCAGCGTGGAGGGAAGTTATAATTCACCCCTCCACTTT
TRBJ2-5 | TRBV30 | TRBD2 | many | CAWSVPGLAEETQYF | TGTGCCTGGAGTGTCCCGGGACTAGCGGAAGAGACCCAGTACTTC
TRBJ1-5 | TRBV6-1 | . | many | CASSVRDQYSNQPQHF | TGTGCCAGCAGTGTTCGCGACCAGTATAGCAATCAGCCCCAGCATTTT
TRBJ1-2 | TRBV7-8 | TRBD1 | . | CASSLPWDRTDGGYTF | TGTGCCAGCAGCTTACCATGGGACAGGACGGACGGTGGCTACACCTTC
TRBJ1-6 | TRBV20-1 | . | few | CSARDLMGGDNSPLHF | TGCAGTGCTAGAGATCTTATGGGAGGGGATAATTCACCCCTCCACTTT
TRBJ2-3 | TRBV6-4 | TRBD2 | many | CASSDSSGRAPDTQYF | TGTGCCAGCAGTGACTCTAGCGGGAGGGCCCCAGATACGCAGTATTTT
TRBJ2-1 | TRBV2 | TRBD2 | . | CASSGDERGGNEQFF | TGTGCCAGCAGCGGCGATGAGCGGGGGGGTAATGAGCAGTTCTTC
TRBJ1-6 | TRBV6-1 | TRBD1 | many | CASTTGVPNSPLHF | TGTGCCAGCACGACAGGGGTACCTAATTCACCCCTCCACTTT
TRBJ2-1 | TRBV20-1 | TRBD2 | . | CSARSLAGAYNEQFF | TGCAGTGCTAGATCGCTAGCGGGAGCCTACAATGAGCAGTTCTTC
TRBJ2-5 | TRBV19 | TRBD1 | . | CASSTRGETQYF | TGTGCCAGTAGTACCAGGGGGGAGACCCAGTACTTC
TRBJ1-1 | TRBV30 | TRBD1 | few | CASSGTDDYTEAFF | TGTGCCTCATCCGGGACAGACGATTACACTGAAGCTTTCTTT
TRBJ2-3 | TRBV7-9 | TRBD1 | once | CASSVGQVDTQYF | TGTGCCAGCAGTGTGGGACAGGTAGATACGCAGTATTTT
TRBJ2-5 | TRBV2 | . | . | CASRERDSKETQYF | TGTGCCAGCAGGGAACGGGACTCAAAAGAGACCCAGTACTTC
TRBJ1-5 | TRBV25-1 | . | . | CASSEWGHKGPQHF | TGTGCCAGCAGTGAATGGGGACACAAGGGGCCCCAGCATTTT
TRBJ1-2 | TRBV20-1 | . | . | CSAAGGTQFNYGYTF | TGCAGTGCCGCTGGAGGCACTCAATTTAACTATGGCTACACCTTC
TRBJ2-3 | TRBV20-1 | TRBD2 | few | CSVSRTSGSFTDTQYF | TGCAGTGTTAGCCGGACTAGCGGGAGTTTCACAGATACGCAGTATTTT
TRBJ2-7 | TRBV29-1 | . | . | CSVPDSWGKQYF | TGCAGCGTTCCAGACAGTTGGGGCAAGCAGTACTTT
TRBJ2-7 | TRBV6-1 | TRBD2 | . | CASSRLAGGYEQYF | TGTGCCAGCAGTCGACTAGCGGGAGGCTACGAGCAGTACTTC
TRBJ1-2 | TRBV7-9 | TRBD1 | . | CASSEGQGNNYGYTF | TGTGCCAGCAGCGAAGGACAGGGGAATAACTATGGCTACACCTTC
TRBJ1-2 | TRBV25-1 | . | . | CASSDFVGDKGPNGYTF | TGTGCCAGCAGTGATTTTGTCGGGGACAAGGGACCTAATGGCTACACCTTC
TRBJ2-3 | TRBV20-1 | TRBD2 | few | CSASPTSGVGYTQYF | TGCAGTGCTAGCCCTACTAGCGGGGTGGGGTATACGCAGTATTTT